A selection of T cell receptor beta chains follows, all from one sample in a study of blood T cell repertoires in COVID-19. TCRdb's copy holds only in-frame clones and misses some; the assay was immunoSEQ multiplex PCR. The data show 300,000 to 400,000 clones, 90% to 95% seen once. The sample consisted of peripheral blood. The receptors were gathered from a woman in her late teens or twenties who had recovered from COVID-19. Each CDR3 is given with its conserved first and last residue. The D gene is left open where the match is weak. Clone size is shown for a subset of rows, as once, few, many or a class of expanded clone.

15 NA TRBD1 TRBJ1-5 TRBV15 TGTGCCACCAGCAGACAAACAGGGGGGGGATTGCCCCAGCATTTT CATSRQTGGGLPQHF
15 NA TRBD2 TRBJ2-4 TRBV6-6 TGTGCCAGTCGCCCTAGCGGGAGCGTCAAAAACATTCAGTACTTC CASRPSGSVKNIQYF
14 NA TRBD2 TRBJ2-5 TRBV10-3 TGTGCCATCAGTGAGTCCGGGAGGGAAGAGACCCAGTACTTC CAISESGREETQYF
16 NA TRBD2 TRBJ2-1 TRBV24-1 TGTGCCACCAGTGGCCCCGGGGCTAGCGGAAACAATGAGCAGTTCTTC CATSGPGASGNNEQFF
13 NA TRBD2 TRBJ2-1 TRBV6-6 TGTGCCAGCTTGGCTAGCGGATACAATGAGCAGTTCTTC CASLASGYNEQFF
12 NA NA TRBJ2-5 TRBV28 TGTGCCAGCAGTACCCTAAAAGAGACCCAGTACTTC CASSTLKETQYF
16 NA NA TRBJ1-3 TRBV11-3 TGTGCCAGCAGCTTATATGAAGGGAGCTCTGGAAACACCATATATTTT CASSLYEGSSGNTIYF
16 NA TRBD2 TRBJ2-3 TRBV7-8 TGTGCCAGCAGCCCGATCCGGGCTAGTGGGAGGGGTACGCAGTATTTT CASSPIRASGRGTQYF
14 NA NA TRBJ1-4 TRBV7-9 TGTGCCAGCAGCGTTGACAGATCTAATGAAAAACTGTTTTTT CASSVDRSNEKLFF
17 NA TRBD1 TRBJ2-6 TRBV27 TGTGCCAGCACCACGGACAGGGGGATCCTCTGGCCCAACGTCCTGACTTTC CASTTDRGILWPNVLTF
17 NA NA TRBJ1-2 TRBV2 TGTGCCAGCAGCGCAACCTGGCTGGGCAGGACTAACTATGGCTACACCTTC CASSATWLGRTNYGYTF
14 NA NA TRBJ2-3 TRBV29-1 TGCAGCGTTGAAGATAAGGGGAGCACAGATACGCAGTATTTT CSVEDKGSTDTQYF
14 NA NA TRBJ1-6 TRBV27 TGTGCCAGCAGTTTTTCTAGGGGGAATACACCCCTCCACTTT CASSFSRGNTPLHF
14 NA NA TRBJ1-5 TRBV5-1 TGCGCCAGCAGCCCACAGGGTGAGCGACAGCCCCAGCATTTT CASSPQGERQPQHF
17 NA TRBD1 TRBJ2-5 TRBV27 TGTGCCAGCAGTCCCCTGGAAGGGACAGGGCGTCGGGAGACCCAGTACTTC CASSPLEGTGRRETQYF
18 NA TRBD2 TRBJ2-5 TRBV19 TGTGCCAGTAGTATGGGGTCCGGACTAGCGGGAGGTTTAGAGACCCAGTACTTC CASSMGSGLAGGLETQYF
17 NA TRBD1 TRBJ2-2 TRBV5-1 TGCGCCAGCAGCCCACCTCCGGGACAGGGTATGCCCGGGGAGCTGTTTTTT CASSPPPGQGMPGELFF
18 NA TRBD1 TRBJ2-1 TRBV5-4 TGTGCCAGCAGCTCAATGAAAACCGGGACAGGGAAAGGAAATGAGCAGTTCTTC CASSSMKTGTGKGNEQFF
18 NA TRBD1 TRBJ1-1 TRBV27 TGTGCCAGCAGTTTGGTGGGGACAGGGGGCGTTCTTTACACTGAAGCTTTCTTT CASSLVGTGGVLYTEAFF
12 NA NA TRBJ1-1 TRBV3-1/TRBV3-2 TGTGCCAGCAGCCGGGGGGAGACTGAAGCTTTCTTT CASSRGETEAFF
14 NA NA TRBJ2-5 TRBV13 TGTGCCAGCAGCCAGGGACTCGGGGGAGAGACCCAGTACTTC CASSQGLGGETQYF
13 NA NA TRBJ1-6 TRBV30 TGTGCCTGGAGTGTACTCATGGGCGCACCCCTCCACTTT CAWSVLMGAPLHF
15 once NA TRBJ2-2 TRBV11-3 TGTGCCAGCAGGAAAGGGACTGCGAACACCGGGGAGCTGTTTTTT CASRKGTANTGELFF
12 NA NA TRBJ2-4 TRBV5-1 TGCGCCAGCAGCTCCCAGAAAAACATTCAGTACTTC CASSSQKNIQYF
15 NA NA TRBJ2-3 TRBV4-3 TGCGCCAGCAGCCAAGATCGGGCAGCGGGAGATACGCAGTATTTT CASSQDRAAGDTQYF
14 NA NA TRBJ2-1 TRBV30 TGTGCCTGGGGGGACACGGGGTGGGTTCATGAGCAGTTCTTC CAWGDTGWVHEQFF
15 NA NA TRBJ1-4 TRBV25-1 TGTGCCAGCAGCTGGACACGAACTAATAATGAAAAACTGTTTTTT CASSWTRTNNEKLFF
15 NA NA TRBJ2-1 TRBV19 TGTGCCAGTAGTATAGGCTGGGGCGGGACTAATGAGCAGTTCTTC CASSIGWGGTNEQFF
16 NA NA TRBJ2-1 TRBV5-1 TGCGCCAGCAGCCCCAGTGGGGCCTCTTCCTACAATGAGCAGTTCTTC CASSPSGASSYNEQFF
14 NA TRBD1 TRBJ1-5 TRBV5-5 TGTGCCAGCAGCCCGACAGGGGCGCATCAGCCCCAGCATTTT CASSPTGAHQPQHF
17 NA NA TRBJ1-1 TRBV9 TGTGCCAGCAGCGTCGCTCCGACAGCCCTGTTGAACACTGAAGCTTTCTTT CASSVAPTALLNTEAFF
15 NA TRBD1 TRBJ1-4 TRBV28 TGTGCCAGCAGTCTAACAGGGGGGAGTAATGAAAAACTGTTTTTT CASSLTGGSNEKLFF
12 NA NA TRBJ1-2 TRBV6-1 TGTGCCAGCAGTGACCCAGACTATGGCTACACCTTC CASSDPDYGYTF
14 NA NA TRBJ1-6 TRBV11-2 TGTGCCAGCAGCTTCGGGACATATAATTCACCCCTCCACTTT CASSFGTYNSPLHF
13 NA NA TRBJ1-1 TRBV6-2/TRBV6-3 TGTGCCAGCAGTTACCCCCACCCCCCGGGAGCTTTCTTT CASSYPHPPGAFF
14 NA TRBD1 TRBJ1-1 TRBV18 TGTGCCAGCTCAAGGACAGGGGCGAACACTGAAGCTTTCTTT CASSRTGANTEAFF
15 NA NA TRBJ2-4 TRBV28 TGTGCCAGCAGGACAGGAAGGGGATCAAAAAACATTCAGTACTTC CASRTGRGSKNIQYF
13 NA NA TRBJ1-1 TRBV9 TGTGCCAGCAGCAAATACAGGGACGCTGAAGCTTTCTTT CASSKYRDAEAFF
15 NA NA TRBJ2-5 TRBV11-3 TGTGCCAGCAGCCATCAAGGGAGATTGGGGGAGACCCAGTACTTC CASSHQGRLGETQYF
16 few NA TRBJ2-2 TRBV7-7 TGTGCCAGCAGCTTAGCGCTGGGGGGGAACACCGGGGAGCTGTTTTTT CASSLALGGNTGELFF
16 NA TRBD2 TRBJ2-2 TRBV19 TGTGCCAGTAGTATTAGTGCGGGACTAGGCTCCGGGGAGCTGTTTTTT CASSISAGLGSGELFF
14 NA TRBD1 TRBJ1-2 TRBV11-2 TGTGCCAGCAGCCCGACAGGGGGGGGCTATGGCTACACCTTC CASSPTGGGYGYTF
16 once NA TRBJ2-1 TRBV6-2/TRBV6-3 TGTGCCAGCAGTTCCCTATCGGGCGGGGTACACAATGAGCAGTTCTTC CASSSLSGGVHNEQFF
17 NA NA TRBJ1-5 TRBV11-2 TGTGCCAGCAGCTCCGATCGGACACCTTATAGCAATCAGCCCCAGCATTTT CASSSDRTPYSNQPQHF
14 NA NA TRBJ2-4 TRBV29-1 TGCAGCGTTGCGGTGGAGGGATCCAAAAACATTCAGTACTTC CSVAVEGSKNIQYF
15 NA NA TRBJ2-3 TRBV18 TGTGCCAGCTCACCAGCAGGGGCCAGCACAGATACGCAGTATTTT CASSPAGASTDTQYF
15 NA TRBD1 TRBJ2-2 TRBV6-5 TGTGCCAGCACCCGGGAACAGGGGTCCACCGGGGAGCTGTTTTTT CASTREQGSTGELFF
15 NA TRBD2 TRBJ2-1 TRBV2 TGTGCCAGCAGATACGGACTAGCGGGAGACTTTGAGCAGTTCTTC CASRYGLAGDFEQFF
16 NA NA TRBJ2-1 TRBV19 TGTGCCAGTAGTATAGAGACCCTCGCTAGCCGGGGGGAGCAGTTCTTC CASSIETLASRGEQFF
17 NA TRBD1 TRBJ1-5 TRBV10-3 TGTGCCATCAGTGAGACAACCACAGGGGGAGAGGGGCAGCCCCAGCATTTT CAISETTTGGEGQPQHF
16 NA TRBD2 TRBJ2-1 TRBV4-1 TGCGCCAGCAGCCGAGAGGTACAGGCGGGGGTCGATGAGCAGTTCTTC CASSREVQAGVDEQFF
18 NA TRBD1 TRBJ2-5 TRBV10-3 TGTGCCATCAGTGAGTCTAGGGACAGCTCAATCCATCAAGAGACCCAGTACTTC CAISESRDSSIHQETQYF
19 NA TRBD1 TRBJ2-1 TRBV12-5 TGTGCTAGTGGTTTGGCACCGATATTCCAGGGGGCATCCCACAATGAGCAGTTCTTC CASGLAPIFQGASHNEQFF
16 NA NA TRBJ1-4 TRBV5-1 TGCGCCAGCAGCCCCGGACAGAACGTGGTAATGGAAAAACTGTTTTTT CASSPGQNVVMEKLFF
15 NA TRBD1 TRBJ2-5 TRBV27 TGTGCCAGCAGACGCGACGGGACAGGGCAAGAGACCCAGTACTTC CASRRDGTGQETQYF
17 NA NA TRBJ1-1 TRBV9 TGTGCCAGCAGCCGGACAGTCTTCGTTGTCCGGGACACTGAAGCTTTCTTT CASSRTVFVVRDTEAFF
18 NA NA TRBJ2-1 TRBV7-9 TGTGCCAGCAGCTTAGCTAGGGTAAGCGGTGCCCTCTACAATGAGCAGTTCTTC CASSLARVSGALYNEQFF
15 NA TRBD1 TRBJ1-2 TRBV3-1/TRBV3-2 TGTGCCAGCAGCCAAGATAGGGGGCGGGACTATGGCTACACCTTC CASSQDRGRDYGYTF
18 NA TRBD1 TRBJ1-1 TRBV5-6 TGTGCCAGCAGCGTTGGTGGGACAGGGGGCTCTCGGGGGACTGAAGCTTTCTTT CASSVGGTGGSRGTEAFF
12 NA NA TRBJ2-2 TRBV9 TGTGCCAGCAGCGTAAGGGGCAGGGAGCTGTTTTTT CASSVRGRELFF